The 29 T cell receptor beta chains below come from one sample, sequenced in a study of T cells in Graves' hyperthyroidism and ophthalmopathy. Template material for amplifying TCR beta CDR3 regions consisted of RNA transcripts. HTBI primers drove first-round RT-PCR of the TCR CDR3. MiXCR, applied by TCRdb to the multiplex PCR reads, yields one record per CDR3 protein. The sample consists of 550,000 to 700,000 distinct CDR3 sequences, about half of them appearing once. The sequencing sample was made of peripheral blood or thyroid tissue (not recorded which). The source is an adult woman with Graves' disease, either hyperthyroidism or ophthalmopathy (not recorded which).

The chain uses TRBV5-1 and TRBJ1-5; D not certain. In germline, CDR1 is SGHRS, CDR2 YFSETQ. CDR3 size: 15 residues. With 3 bases removed from V and 4 bases from J, the gap between germline ends came to 14 bases. The CDR3 DNA reads as TGCGCCAGCAGCTCCGGGCTCGGGAGAAATCAGCCCCAGCATTTT. It encodes CASSSGLGRNQPQHF.

With respect to this clonotype: A read error may produce the germline difference seen at one junction end. The gene calls are TRBV7-9 and TRBJ1-2; 7 bases line up with TRBD1. Per germline, CDR1 SEHNR and CDR2 FQNEAQ (reference sequence). This CDR3 is built from 14 residues. In nucleotides, the CDR3 is TGTGCCACCAGCAGGGGTAACAGGGGTAATGGCTACACCTTC. Its protein is CATSRGNRGNGYTF.

At least ten counts were recorded for this clonotype. The chain recombines TRBV29-1 with TRBJ1-1; no reliable D call. Germline V gene lookup returns CDR1 SQVTM and CDR2 ANQGSEA. The CDR3 extends over 13 amino acids. V lost 4 bases, J lost 5 bases, and 14 bases lay in between. CDR3 in DNA: TGCAGCGTTGGGATGGTCTGGGATACTGAAGCTTTCTTT. Protein: CSVGMVWDTEAFF.

This chain uses TRBV29-1 with TRBJ1-2; perhaps TRBD1 as D (5 bases). This CDR3 region has 13 residues. Germline V gives CDR1 SQVTM, CDR2 ANQGSEA. V lost 5 bases, J lost 7 bases, and 17 bases lay in between. CDR3 loop: CSVLGRGTSGYTF. As DNA, the CDR3 is TGCAGCGTTTTGGGACGGGGCACCTCTGGCTACACCTTC.

This clonotype was counted between two and nine times. The chain links TRBV29-1 to TRBJ1-2; D is possibly TRBD1 (5 bases). From germline, CDR1 is SQVTM and CDR2 ANQGSEA. Trimming took 5 bases from V and 8 from J, leaving 18 bases between them. This CDR3 is built from 13 residues. CDR3 protein: CSVPDGAWGGYTF. CDR3 bases: TGCAGCGTTCCGGACGGCGCCTGGGGGGGCTACACCTTC.

The rearrangement uses TRBV11-2 and TRBJ1-6, with TRBD1 identical over 8 bases. Germline V gene data show CDR1 as SGHAT and CDR2 as FQNNGV. This CDR3 spans 15 amino acids. J was trimmed by 9 bases and V by 5 bases; bases with no gene match: 9. As DNA, the CDR3 is TGTGCCAGCAGCGCCGCAGGGGGCAGAGGTTCACCCCTCCACTTT. It encodes CASSAAGGRGSPLHF. The full variable domain, rest sourced from reference TRBV11-2 and TRBJ1-6, is EAGVAQSPRYKIIEKRQSVAFWCNPISGHATLYWYQQILGQGPKLLIQFQNNGVVDDSQLPKDRFSAERLKGVDSTLKIQPAKLEDSAVYLCASSAAGGRGSPLHFGNGTRLTVT.

The chain joins TRBV20-1 to TRBJ1-3; D remains ambiguous. Germline V gene data show CDR1 as DFQATT and CDR2 as SNEGSKA (reference sequence). Trimming took 4 bases from V and 0 from J, leaving 7 bases between them. The CDR3 extends over 13 amino acids. CDR3 DNA: TGCAGTGCTACTGACCACTCTGGAAACACCATATATTTT. Translating gives CSATDHSGNTIYF.

This chain uses TRBV10-3 with TRBJ2-7; the D gene could be TRBD1 or TRBD2 (5 bases each). The CDR3 is 13 residues long. Trimming removed 2 bases at V and 3 bases at J, with 8 bases between. Per germline, CDR1 ENHRY and CDR2 SYGVKD. CDR3 region: CAISEEGLYEQYF. The CDR3 DNA follows: TGTGCCATCAGTGAGGAGGGGCTCTACGAGCAGTACTTC.

CDR3 protein: CASTGEHTEAFF. CDR3 bases: TGCGCCAGCACCGGGGAACACACTGAAGCTTTCTTT. The chain recombines TRBV5-1 with TRBJ1-1; D unresolved. The CDR3 length is 12 residues. Germline CDR1 is SGHRS and CDR2 is YFSETQ. V shed 6 bases and J shed 3 bases, with 9 bases lying between them.

The chain links TRBV4-2 to TRBJ1-2; D is perhaps TRBD1 (5 bases). Germline lookup yields CDR1 LGHNA and CDR2 YNFKEQ. CDR3 length: 15 residues. The germline V and J ends were trimmed by 0 bases and 0 bases, with 8 bases remaining between them. CDR3 bases: TGTGCCAGCAGCCAAGACTCAGGGCCTAACTATGGCTACACCTTC. It encodes CASSQDSGPNYGYTF.

V is TRBV7-9 and J is TRBJ2-2; 9 bases map to TRBD2. Germline V gene data show CDR1 as SEHNR and CDR2 as FQNEAQ (reference sequence). The CDR3 length is 17 residues. The V and J ends lost 8 bases and 7 bases, in that order; junction bases with no gene match: 17. The CDR3 DNA sequence: TGTGCCAGCTCATCCGCGACGGCCGGACTAGCGAACGGGGAGCTGTTTTTT. Protein product: CASSSATAGLANGELFF.

This clonotype has ten or more counts. The chain uses TRBV12-3 or TRBV12-4 and TRBJ1-1; TRBD1 matches at 7 bases. CDR3 length: 12 amino acids. Trimming at V came to 3 bases and at J to 8 bases, leaving 3 bases not matched to a gene. The CDR3 DNA is TGTGCCAGCAGTTTCGGACAGGTCGAAGCTTTCTTT. Its translation is CASSFGQVEAFF.

This chain uses TRBV24-1 with TRBJ2-5, with D hard to call. The germline CDR1 and CDR2 sequences are KGHDR and SFDVKD. The V end lost 12 bases, the J end lost 5 bases, and 6 bases lay between the germline ends. CDR3 length: 9 amino acids. The CDR3: CASLETQYF. The DNA for the CDR3 is TGTGCCTCCCTTGAGACCCAGTACTTC.

This clonotype turned up a few times. The V gene is TRBV5-6, the J gene TRBJ1-4, with D unresolved. V lost 4 bases and J 8 bases, leaving 9 bases between the germline ends. CDR1 is SGHDT and CDR2 is YYEEEE in the germline V gene. The CDR3 length is 12 residues. CDR3: CASSGVFEKLFF. The CDR3 nucleotides are TGTGCCAGCAGCGGGGTGTTCGAAAAACTGTTTTTT. Using reference TRBV5-6 and TRBJ1-4 for the parts outside the CDR3, the full variable domain is DAGVTQSPTHLIKTRGQQVTLRCSPKSGHDTVSWYQQALGQGPQFIFQYYEEEERQRGNFPDRFSGHQFPNYSSELNVNALLLGDSALYLCASSGVFEKLFFGSGTQLSVL.

This clonotype was counted at least ten times. This chain uses TRBV29-1 with TRBJ2-7; perhaps D is TRBD1 or TRBD2 (6 bases each). The germline V gene encodes CDR1 SQVTM and CDR2 ANQGSEA. CDR3 length: 13 amino acids. Trimming cost V 6 bases and J 4 bases, with 16 bases left between them. The CDR3 sequence: CSVRGTSGYEQYF. CDR3 coding DNA: TGCAGCGTCCGGGGGACAAGCGGGTACGAGCAGTACTTC.

Points on this clonotype: An end of the junction does not agree with germline; a read error may underlie this. The J gene is TRBJ2-6, the V gene TRBV10-2, with 12 bases identical to TRBD2. The CDR3 loop spans 18 amino acids. The V gene's germline CDR1 is WSHSY and CDR2 SAAADI. In DNA, the CDR3 is TGTGCCAGCAGTGGACCTAGCGGGGGGGCGACTGGGGCCAACGTCCTGACTTTC. It specifies CASSGPSGGATGANVLTF.

At least ten counts were recorded for this clonotype. J is TRBJ2-5 and V is TRBV4-1; D possibly matches TRBD1 or TRBD2 (5 bases each). Trimming took off 5 bases at V and 0 bases at J, with 22 bases between the two ends. This CDR3 is built from 18 residues. CDR1 and CDR2 (germline): MGHRA, YSYEKL. In nucleotides, the CDR3 is TGCGCCAGCAGCTATCGAAGGCGTTCGGGACCCAACCAAGAGACCCAGTACTTC. This sequence encodes CASSYRRRSGPNQETQYF.

In regard to this clonotype: Being one base from a much bigger clone, this may be a read error. The chain couples TRBV12-3 or TRBV12-4 to TRBJ2-7; D possibly corresponds to TRBD1 (6 bases). V was cut by 6 bases and J by 6 bases, with 12 bases left in between. This CDR3 has 12 amino acids. The CDR3 DNA reads TGTGCCAGCAGGGGGGCAGTCCCCGAGCAGTACTTC. Translation gives CASRGAVPEQYF.

This clonotype was observed many times. The genes are TRBV10-3 and TRBJ1-1; D not resolved. V was trimmed by 7 bases and J by 8 bases, leaving 14 bases between them. From germline, CDR1 is ENHRY and CDR2 SYGVKD. The CDR3 contains 12 residues. The CDR3 coding sequence is TGTGCCATCACCGAGAACTTTGAGGAAGCTTTCTTT. This codes for CAITENFEEAFF.

The chain joins TRBV24-1 to TRBJ1-1; 10 nucleotides agree with TRBD1. V shed 10 bases, J shed 6 bases, and the junction held 10 bases outside the gene matches. The CDR3 contains 14 residues. Germline CDR1 and CDR2: KGHDR and SFDVKD. CDR3 sequence: CATSPGQGTSEAFF. As DNA, the CDR3 is TGTGCCACTTCCCCGGGACAGGGGACGTCTGAAGCTTTCTTT.

The chain has TRBV11-2 and TRBJ1-2; possibly TRBD1 for D (5 bases). The CDR3 is 14 residues long. CDR1 and CDR2 (germline): SGHAT, FQNNGV. Trimming took 1 base from V and 8 from J, leaving 14 bases between them. DNA for the CDR3: TGTGCCAGCAGCTTAGCCCCCGACGGGGACGGCTACACCTTC. Encoded protein: CASSLAPDGDGYTF.

Only a few counts were recorded for this clonotype. This chain connects TRBV10-3 to TRBJ1-2; 9 bases match TRBD1. The CDR3 extends over 17 amino acids. The V segment lost 6 bases and the J segment 5 bases; nucleotides outside the gene matches: 16. Germline V lookup: CDR1 ENHRY, CDR2 SYGVKD. The CDR3 coding sequence is TGTGCCATCAGCCTGGGACAGGGCAAAGGCGGCGGTTATGGCTACACCTTC. Translation gives CAISLGQGKGGGYGYTF.

The J gene is TRBJ1-1, the V gene TRBV20-1; D unclear. The CDR3 covers 12 residues. V dropped 5 bases and J dropped 1 base, with 8 bases sitting between them. CDR1 and CDR2 (germline): DFQATT, SNEGSKA (reference sequence). The CDR3 sequence is CSAVRRNTEAFF. For the CDR3, the DNA is TGCAGTGCTGTGCGACGGAACACTGAAGCTTTCTTT.

The CDR3, as DNA: TGCAGTGCTAGAGATGCCCCGAACACTGAAGCTTTCTTT. Amino acid sequence: CSARDAPNTEAFF. The chain links TRBV20-1 to TRBJ1-1; D gene unclear. Trimming removed 0 bases at V and 1 base at J, with 6 bases between. CDR1 is DFQATT and CDR2 is SNEGSKA in the germline V gene (reference sequence). CDR3 length equals 13 residues.

The count of this clonotype is one. The DNA of the CDR3 is TGTGCCAGCAGCTTAACTAGCGGCAACTCTGGGGCCAACGTCCTGACTTTC. This translates into CASSLTSGNSGANVLTF. This chain connects TRBV11-1 to TRBJ2-6; 8 bases are shared with TRBD2. J was trimmed by 0 bases and V by 2 bases; bases with no gene match: 3. The CDR3 sequence is 17 residues long. Germline values: CDR1 SGHAT, CDR2 FQDESV (reference sequence).

This clonotype was detected many times. This sequence joins TRBV11-2 and TRBJ2-7; 7 bases fit TRBD1. The length of the CDR3 is 15 residues. V was clipped by 5 bases and J by 1 base; unmatched bases: 8. The germline V gene has CDR1 SGHAT and CDR2 FQNNGV. The CDR3 coding sequence is TGTGCCAGCAGCCTGACCCGGGACAGATCCTACGAGCAGTACTTC. The encoded protein is CASSLTRDRSYEQYF.

Here the CDR3 reads CASSLVVPNTGELFF. Written as DNA, the CDR3 is TGTGCCAGCAGCTTAGTTGTCCCGAACACCGGGGAGCTGTTTTTT. V gene TRBV7-9 combines with J gene TRBJ2-2, with D unresolved. This CDR3 has 15 amino acids. Germline V lookup: CDR1 SEHNR, CDR2 FQNEAQ (reference sequence). The germline V and J ends were trimmed by 1 base and 0 bases, with 6 bases remaining between them.

The V call is TRBV20-1, the J call TRBJ2-7, with 11 nucleotides matching TRBD2. The V and J ends lost 3 bases and 1 base, in that order; junction bases with no gene match: 2. This CDR3 region has 14 residues. CDR1 and CDR2 (germline): DFQATT, SNEGSKA (reference sequence). CDR3 bases: TGCAGTGCTAGCAGACTAGCGGGGTCCTACGAGCAGTACTTC. Amino acid sequence: CSASRLAGSYEQYF.

The CDR3 region has the DNA TGTGCCAGCACCCGGGGCGTGACAGGGGGGTACGAGCAGTACTTC. Protein product: CASTRGVTGGYEQYF. This rearrangement joins TRBV6-1 to TRBJ2-7, with TRBD1 identical over 9 bases. Losses at the gene ends were 7 bases for V and 4 bases for J; bases not matched to a gene: 11. The CDR3 has 15 residues. In germline, CDR1 is MNHNS, CDR2 SASEGT.